One and the same sample provided the 22 T cell receptor beta chains below, sequenced in a study of blood T cell repertoires in COVID-19. The assay was immunoSEQ multiplex PCR, and TCRdb's table has in-frame clones only and misses some. The data contain about 140,000 clones, about 87% of them singletons. Source material: PBMCs or T cells enriched from blood (not recorded which). These receptors all come from a man in his sixties who had recovered from COVID-19.

This clone was recorded only once. The rearrangement links TRBV11-2 to TRBJ2-7, with D tentatively TRBD1 (5 bases). The CDR3 has 15 residues. V was pared by 0 bases and J by 0 bases, with 9 bases between. Germline values: CDR1 SGHAT, CDR2 FQNNGV. The CDR3 region has the DNA TGTGCCAGCAGCTTAGATACAGGAAGCTCCTACGAGCAGTACTTC. Residues: CASSLDTGSSYEQYF.

This chain uses TRBV30 with TRBJ1-5; 12 bases map to TRBD1. Trimming took 4 bases from V and 6 from J; bases not matched to a gene: 10. The CDR3 has 16 amino acids. Germline V lookup: CDR1 GTSNPN, CDR2 SVGIG (reference sequence). The CDR3, as DNA: TGTGCCTGGACCCCGCCCGGGACAGGGGGCTCTCAGCCCCAGCATTTT. The encoded protein is CAWTPPGTGGSQPQHF.

V usage is TRBV11-2 and J usage is TRBJ2-7; 9 bases agree with TRBD1. CDR1 and CDR2 from the germline V gene are SGHAT and FQNNGV. CDR3 length: 14 residues. Unmatched junction bases numbered 2, after V lost 0 bases and J lost 5 bases. The CDR3 reads CASSLDWTGDEQYF. The CDR3 DNA is TGTGCCAGCAGCTTAGATTGGACAGGGGACGAGCAGTACTTC. The full variable domain, its missing parts supplied by reference TRBV11-2 and TRBJ2-7, is EAGVAQSPRYKIIEKRQSVAFWCNPISGHATLYWYQQILGQGPKLLIQFQNNGVVDDSQLPKDRFSAERLKGVDSTLKIQPAKLEDSAVYLCASSLDWTGDEQYFGPGTRLTVT.

The rearrangement links TRBV5-1 to TRBJ2-1, with a possible D match to TRBD1 (5 bases). V gave up 0 bases and J gave up 10 bases, with 17 bases separating them. The CDR3 sequence is 15 residues long. Per germline, CDR1 SGHRS and CDR2 YFSETQ. The CDR3 DNA reads as TGCGCCAGCAGCTTGGGCTGGGCTAGGGGTGAGGAGCAGTTCTTC. Amino acid sequence: CASSLGWARGEEQFF.

The chain combines TRBV27 with TRBJ2-7; D unclear. V lost 5 bases to trimming and J lost 3 bases, with 20 bases between them. In germline, CDR1 is MNHEY, CDR2 SMNVEV (reference sequence). The CDR3 has 16 amino acids. The CDR3 loop is CASSPRIASLIYEQYF. Written as DNA, the CDR3 is TGTGCCAGCAGTCCTAGAATCGCAAGCCTAATCTACGAGCAGTACTTC.

The rearrangement uses TRBV27 and TRBJ2-7; D might be TRBD2 (5 bases). Per the germline V gene, CDR1 is MNHEY and CDR2 is SMNVEV (reference sequence). The V end was cut by 8 bases, the J end by 7 bases, with 15 bases between. The CDR3 has 12 amino acids. This chain's CDR3 is CASGRPRREQYF. The CDR3 nucleotides are TGTGCCAGCGGGAGACCCCGCAGAGAGCAGTACTTC.

This clone turned up a few times. The chain links TRBV5-1 to TRBJ1-1; TRBD1 is a possible D gene (6 bases). Trimming pared 0 bases from V and 7 bases from J, leaving 16 bases between. The germline gives CDR1 SGHRS, CDR2 YFSETQ. CDR3 length: 15 amino acids. CDR3 region: CASSLATGPVGEAFF. The CDR3 DNA reads TGCGCCAGCAGCTTGGCGACAGGCCCGGTCGGTGAAGCTTTCTTT.

This chain uses TRBV28 with TRBJ2-1, with 9 bases that match TRBD2. Germline V gene data show CDR1 as MDHEN and CDR2 as SYDVKM. The CDR3 extends over 16 amino acids. With V trimmed by 9 bases and J by 8 bases, 17 bases remained unmatched. The CDR3 nucleotides read TGTGCCAGTTGCGGGCTAGCGGGGACTTTAAGGGATGAGCAGTTCTTC. This encodes CASCGLAGTLRDEQFF.

DNA for the CDR3: TGTGCCAGCAGCTTAGGAGAGACTAGCGGGTCTGAGCAGTTCTTC. As protein: CASSLGETSGSEQFF. The genes are TRBV7-9 and TRBJ2-1; TRBD2 agrees at 10 bases. The CDR3 loop spans 15 amino acids. Looked up from germline, CDR1 is SEHNR and CDR2 is FQNEAQ (reference sequence). With V trimmed by 1 base and J by 9 bases, 6 bases remained unmatched. The complete variable domain, with remaining parts taken from reference TRBV7-9 and TRBJ2-1, reads DTGVSQNPRHKITKRGQNVTFRCDPISEHNRLYWYRQTLGQGPEFLTYFQNEAQLEKSRLLSDRFSAERPKGSFSTLEIQRTEQGDSAMYLCASSLGETSGSEQFFGPGTRLTVL.

In DNA form, the CDR3 reads TGTGCCATCAGTGAGTCGGCGGGCTCGGAGACCCAGTACTTC. It yields the protein CAISESAGSETQYF. This sequence joins TRBV10-3 and TRBJ2-5, with a weak D call TRBD2 (5 bases). Germline V gene sequence: CDR1 ENHRY, CDR2 SYGVKD. Deletions cut 0 bases from V and 5 bases from J, with 10 bases between. The CDR3 is 14 residues long.

The chain combines TRBV12-3 or TRBV12-4 with TRBJ2-5; 8 bases agree with TRBD1. With 6 bases clipped from V and 4 bases from J, the junction kept 4 bases outside the gene matches. CDR3 length: 13 amino acids. Here the CDR3 DNA reads TGTGCCAGCAGGACAGGGGCAGGAGAGACCCAGTACTTC. It translates to CASRTGAGETQYF.

The CDR3 nucleotides are TGTGCCAGCAGCTTACCGGGACTAGCGGGGGGCGAGCAGTTCTTC. It encodes CASSLPGLAGGEQFF. The chain has TRBV5-4 and TRBJ2-1; TRBD2 aligns across 15 bases. The V segment lost 2 bases and the J segment 10 bases; nucleotides outside the gene matches: 4. Germline V gene data show CDR1 as SGHNT and CDR2 as YYREEE (reference sequence). The CDR3 is made up of 15 amino acids.

The chain combines TRBV5-5 with TRBJ2-7, with 9 bases matching TRBD1. After removal of 4 bases from V and 4 bases from J, the junction contained 12 bases not matched to a gene. The germline gives CDR1 SGHKS, CDR2 YYEKEE (reference sequence). The CDR3 totals 16 residues. The DNA of the CDR3 is TGTGCCAGCAGCGGGAGAACAGGGGGCTTTGGATACGAGCAGTACTTC. It specifies CASSGRTGGFGYEQYF.

This clone was found a few times. The rearrangement uses TRBV5-1 and TRBJ2-7; 8 bases agree with TRBD1. The CDR3 runs to 15 residues. Germline CDR1 is SGHRS and CDR2 is YFSETQ. V shed 4 bases and J 0 bases; nucleotides not matched to a gene: 6. CDR3 amino acids: CASSPWTGSSYEQYF. For the CDR3, the DNA is TGCGCCAGCAGCCCCTGGACAGGGTCCTCCTACGAGCAGTACTTC.

A few counts support this clone. The DNA is left out, because the CDR3 cannot be placed on it with certainty; the CDR3 is given as TCRdb lists it. The chain joins TRBV21-1 to TRBJ2-2; the table's TRBD2 call for D was not verified on the DNA. TRBV21-1 is shown as a pseudogene. Counting both end residues, the CDR3 totals 16 amino acids. The CDR3 here is CASSEIWGTGNGELFF.

The rearrangement joins TRBV18 to TRBJ2-7; tentative D call: TRBD1 (5 bases). This CDR3 region has 17 residues. Germline CDR1 is KGHSH and CDR2 is LQKENI. With 3 bases removed from V and 4 bases from J, the gap between germline ends came to 22 bases. CDR3 nucleotides: TGTGCCAGCTCACCTGGGGCAGGCCTAGGGAATTTGTACGAGCAGTACTTC. It codes for CASSPGAGLGNLYEQYF.

V gene TRBV2 combines with J gene TRBJ2-5; 8 nucleotides align to TRBD1. The CDR3 runs 13 residues. Per germline, CDR1 SNHLY and CDR2 FYNNEI. The V and J ends lost 3 bases and 4 bases, in that order; junction bases with no gene match: 1. In DNA form, the CDR3 reads TGTGCCAGCAGTGACAGGGGGCGAGAGACCCAGTACTTC. The encoded protein is CASSDRGRETQYF.

V gene TRBV15 combines with J gene TRBJ2-5; 8 bases match TRBD1. This CDR3 region has 15 residues. Per the germline V gene, CDR1 is LNHNV and CDR2 is YYDKDF (reference sequence). The junction had 3 bases not matched to a gene; V was cut back by 0 bases and J by 3 bases. CDR3 in amino acids: CATSREPQGEETQYF. CDR3 coding DNA: TGTGCCACCAGCAGAGAACCACAGGGGGAAGAGACCCAGTACTTC.

This chain joins TRBV28 and TRBJ2-7; 7 bases are shared with TRBD2. Germline assignment: CDR1 MDHEN and CDR2 SYDVKM. This CDR3 region has 14 residues. V lost 3 bases, J lost 2 bases, and 4 bases stayed unmatched. CDR3 sequence: CASSFGLGAYEQYF. The DNA of the CDR3 is TGTGCCAGCAGTTTCGGACTAGGAGCCTACGAGCAGTACTTC.

The DNA for the CDR3 is TGTGCCAGCAGCAGGGAGGACAGAGAAGCTTTCTTT. Translated, it gives CASSREDREAFF. This chain uses TRBV7-9 with TRBJ1-1; D possibly corresponds to TRBD1 (6 bases). V shed 5 bases and J shed 8 bases, with 12 bases lying between them. Germline-derived CDR1 and CDR2 are SEHNR and FQNEAQ (reference sequence). The CDR3 covers 12 residues.

In the case of this clone: Distinct nucleotide sequences in the sample also encode this CDR3. The chain has TRBV19 and TRBJ2-7; D may be TRBD1 (6 bases). Germline V gene sequence: CDR1 LNHDA, CDR2 SQIVND (reference sequence). CDR3 length equals 13 residues. Trimming pared 5 bases from V and 0 bases from J, leaving 8 bases between. The CDR3 DNA is TGTGCCAGTAGTCCCAGGGGCTCCTACGAGCAGTACTTC. Translation gives CASSPRGSYEQYF.

J is TRBJ1-1 and V is TRBV6-6; 7 bases are shared with TRBD1. J was trimmed by 10 bases and V by 7 bases; bases with no gene match: 15. The germline V gene encodes CDR1 MNHNY and CDR2 SVGAGI (reference sequence). The CDR3 is made up of 14 amino acids. The CDR3 nucleotides read TGTGCCAGCAACCCGGGGCCCTCCGCAGGGGGAGCTTTCTTT. It encodes CASNPGPSAGGAFF.